The 32 T cell receptor beta chains given below trace back to one sample, sequenced in a study of regulatory T cells in long-lasting Graves disease listed by TCRdb under 2021. Sample time point, as interpreted from the label and publication: newly diagnosed GD, antithyroid drugs for less than 3 months. For both TCR sequencing and RNA sequencing, RNA was extracted from PBMCs in TRIzol. The protocol used for the library was multiplex PCR. Sequencing relied on an Illumina HiSeq 4000. TCR beta libraries were built with iRepertoire HTBI primers and Arm-PCR amplification of CDR3 regions. Through fastp at Q25 and MiXCR, TCRdb rebuilt clones from the public reads, retaining in-frame beta chains. Each record represents a unique CDR3 protein, reported with the most common genes and DNA among its rows. This sample gives some 400,000 distinct CDR3 sequences in total; under 15% of them show up just once. The top ten clonotypes cover approximately 16% of the sample.

Another study also made use of these data, one on T cells in Graves' hyperthyroidism and ophthalmopathy.

The sample here was peripheral blood mononuclear cells (PBMCs), taken at new diagnosis, from a patient treated with antithyroid drugs. These receptor sequences come from a woman aged 25 to 39 with Graves disease. Donor details come from another sample of the same person, matched by shared clones.

This clonotype was counted many times. The chain is built from TRBV7-9 and TRBJ2-7; the match to TRBD1 covers 9 bases. The CDR3 loop spans 14 amino acids. The trim removed 5 bases at V and 4 bases at J, leaving 6 bases unmatched. The germline gives CDR1 SEHNR, CDR2 FQNEAQ (reference sequence). The chain's CDR3 is CASSTTGGWYEQYF. The CDR3 DNA is TGTGCCAGCAGCACCACAGGGGGCTGGTACGAGCAGTACTTC. Combining the CDR3 with reference TRBV7-9 and TRBJ2-7 gives the whole variable domain DTGVSQNPRHKITKRGQNVTFRCDPISEHNRLYWYRQTLGQGPEFLTYFQNEAQLEKSRLLSDRFSAERPKGSFSTLEIQRTEQGDSAMYLCASSTTGGWYEQYFGPGTRLTVT.

At least ten counts were recorded for this clonotype. The chain is built from TRBV2 and TRBJ2-1; tentatively, D is TRBD1 (7 bases). With 6 bases removed from V and 6 bases from J, the gap between germline ends came to 9 bases. Germline CDR1 SNHLY, CDR2 FYNNEI. CDR3 length equals 12 residues. This chain's CDR3 is CASRRDSNEQFF. DNA for the CDR3: TGTGCCAGCAGGCGGGACAGCAATGAGCAGTTCTTC.

There are a few counts of this clonotype. The rearrangement links TRBV30 to TRBJ2-3; tentatively, D is TRBD1 or TRBD2 (5 bases each). Deletions cut 5 bases from V and 1 base from J, with 16 bases between. CDR1 is GTSNPN and CDR2 is SVGIG in the germline V gene (reference sequence). This CDR3 spans 15 amino acids. The CDR3 sequence is CAWGAWGSGTDTQYF. As DNA, the CDR3 is TGTGCCTGGGGAGCGTGGGGGTCTGGCACAGATACGCAGTATTTT.

This clonotype has only one observation. This chain uses TRBV12-3 or TRBV12-4 with TRBJ2-7, with 12 bases identical to TRBD2. The ends lost 7 bases at V and 2 bases at J; junction bases unmatched: 6. The CDR3 covers 15 residues. In DNA form, the CDR3 reads TGTGCCAGCATCCCGACTAGCGGGAGCGCCTACGAGCAGTACTTC. It codes for CASIPTSGSAYEQYF.

The table lists this clonotype with many counts. The chain employs TRBV11-2 and TRBJ2-7; the D is unclear. This CDR3 is 11 amino acids long. V was shortened by 6 bases and J by 7 bases, with 10 bases between the two germline ends. Germline V gene sequence: CDR1 SGHAT, CDR2 FQNNGV. The CDR3 protein is CASSQSLEQYF. Here the CDR3 DNA reads TGTGCCAGCAGTCAATCTCTAGAGCAGTACTTC.

This clonotype has a count of ten or more. This chain links TRBV5-1 with TRBJ2-7, with 8 bases fitting TRBD2. CDR1 and CDR2 (germline): SGHRS, YFSETQ. V shed 3 bases, J shed 4 bases, and the junction held 6 bases outside the gene matches. The CDR3 sequence is 14 residues long. The CDR3 bases are TGCGCCAGCAGCTCCGGAGCGGGAGTGTACGAGCAGTACTTC. It specifies CASSSGAGVYEQYF.

The chain carries TRBV20-1 and TRBJ2-1, with 10 bases aligning to TRBD2. Germline CDR1 reads DFQATT; CDR2 reads SNEGSKA (reference sequence). The CDR3 has 15 amino acids. The V and J ends lost 5 bases and 10 bases, in that order; junction bases with no gene match: 14. The CDR3 bases are TGCAGTGCTCCCCCGGAGCGGGAGGGCCGGGGGGAGCAGTTCTTC. It codes for CSAPPEREGRGEQFF.

This clonotype was seen more than once but under ten times. This chain joins TRBV24-1 and TRBJ2-7, with TRBD1 matching 9 bases. CDR1 KGHDR and CDR2 SFDVKD come from the germline V gene. This CDR3 has 16 amino acids. The V segment lost 4 bases and the J segment 5 bases; nucleotides outside the gene matches: 11. CDR3 region: CATSDPGGTGLDEQYF. The CDR3, as DNA: TGTGCCACCAGTGACCCCGGCGGGACAGGGCTCGACGAGCAGTACTTC.

This CDR3 reads CASSYSPLQTSGSPTYEQYF. DNA for the CDR3: TGTGCCAGCAGTTACTCGCCCCTGCAGACTAGCGGGAGCCCAACCTACGAGCAGTACTTC. The chain uses TRBV6-2 or TRBV6-3 and TRBJ2-7; 12 nucleotides agree with TRBD2. The CDR3 is 20 amino acids. CDR1 MNHEY and CDR2 SVGEGT come from the germline V gene. Trimming at V came to 0 bases and at J to 2 bases, leaving 14 bases not matched to a gene.

The genes are TRBV15 and TRBJ1-1; weak D call: TRBD1 (6 bases). Germline loops: CDR1 LNHNV, CDR2 YYDKDF (reference sequence). V was trimmed by 1 base and J by 2 bases, leaving 14 bases between them. The CDR3 runs to 16 residues. CDR3 sequence reads: CATSRAAGTQNTEAFF. DNA for the CDR3: TGTGCCACCAGCAGAGCCGCGGGGACACAAAACACTGAAGCTTTCTTT.

This clonotype was seen at least ten times. The chain is built from TRBV19 and TRBJ2-7; D could derive from TRBD1 or TRBD2 (5 bases each). The length of the CDR3 is 14 residues. Trimming left V 0 bases short and J 2 bases short, with 8 bases between. CDR1 and CDR2 from the germline V gene are LNHDA and SQIVND (reference sequence). The CDR3 DNA reads as TGTGCCAGTAGTATAGACAGGGAGCCCTACGAGCAGTACTTC. Residues: CASSIDREPYEQYF.

On this clonotype itself: A single base separates this from a much larger clone, so it may be a read error. The chain uses TRBV30 and TRBJ2-5; no firm D call. The V gene lost 5 bases and the J gene lost 1 base, with 8 bases spanning the gap. The CDR3 contains 12 residues. Germline CDR1 and CDR2: GTSNPN and SVGIG (reference sequence). Here the CDR3 DNA reads TGTGCCTGGGATGGGATCCAAGAGACCCAGTACTTC. Its translation is CAWDGIQETQYF.

J is TRBJ2-1 and V is TRBV2, with TRBD1 matching 8 bases. Germline lookup yields CDR1 SNHLY and CDR2 FYNNEI. The length of the CDR3 is 17 residues. With 11 bases clipped from V and 0 bases from J, the junction kept 15 bases outside the gene matches. CDR3 sequence: CAFDSGGYPSSYNEQFF. The CDR3 coding sequence is TGTGCCTTTGATTCAGGGGGCTACCCCAGCTCCTACAATGAGCAGTTCTTC.

This clonotype came up a few times. The rearrangement links TRBV30 to TRBJ1-6; a weak D match, TRBD1 (6 bases). CDR1 GTSNPN and CDR2 SVGIG come from the germline V gene (reference sequence). The CDR3 spans 16 residues. V shed 4 bases and J shed 3 bases, with 16 bases lying between them. This CDR3 is CAWTPRDNRYNSPLHF. The CDR3 bases are TGTGCCTGGACACCCCGGGACAACCGCTATAATTCACCCCTCCACTTT.

This clonotype came up many times. The DNA of the CDR3 is TGTGCCAGCAGCTCCTCTTCGTACGGGACCGCGCAGTATTTT. Translating it yields CASSSSSYGTAQYF. The V call is TRBV11-2, the J call TRBJ2-3; either TRBD1 or TRBD2 may fit D (5 bases each). V shed 4 bases and J shed 10 bases, with 18 bases lying between them. CDR3 length: 14 amino acids. The germline CDR1 and CDR2 sequences are SGHAT and FQNNGV.

CDR3 sequence: CASSRGWSGELFF. Here the CDR3 DNA reads TGTGCCAGCAGCAGGGGATGGTCCGGGGAGCTGTTTTTT. This rearrangement joins TRBV25-1 to TRBJ2-2, with a weak D call TRBD1 (6 bases). CDR3 length: 13 residues. Germline CDR1 reads MGHDK; CDR2 reads SYGVNS. The germline V and J ends were trimmed by 6 bases and 6 bases, with 11 bases remaining between them.

This chain joins TRBV24-1 and TRBJ2-1, with TRBD1 matching over 9 bases. V lost 3 bases to trimming and J lost 4 bases; unmatched junction nucleotides: 6. This CDR3 is built from 16 residues. Germline V gene sequence: CDR1 KGHDR, CDR2 SFDVKD. CDR3 nucleotide sequence: TGTGCCACCAGTGATGCCCTCGGACAGGGGTACAATGAGCAGTTCTTC. This gives the protein CATSDALGQGYNEQFF.

This rearrangement joins TRBV12-3 or TRBV12-4 to TRBJ1-5; a possible D gene is TRBD1 (6 bases). Trimming shortened V by 1 base and J by 7 bases, and 8 bases separated the two germline ends. CDR3 length equals 13 residues. The CDR3 region has the DNA TGTGCCAGCAGTTTAGGGACAGTACAGCCCCAGCATTTT. Its protein is CASSLGTVQPQHF.

This clonotype was counted many times. The chain combines TRBV10-3 with TRBJ2-5, with D perhaps TRBD2 (6 bases). Germline lookup yields CDR1 ENHRY and CDR2 SYGVKD. The CDR3 spans 13 residues. V was cut by 4 bases and J by 4 bases, with 10 bases left in between. As DNA, the CDR3 is TGTGCCATCAGTGTTGGTAGCGGAGAGACCCAGTACTTC. It is translated as CAISVGSGETQYF.

The table lists this clonotype with many counts. The chain recombines TRBV6-1 with TRBJ2-7; either TRBD1 or TRBD2 may fit D (5 bases each). There are 14 residues in the CDR3. The V gene lost 6 bases and the J gene lost 3 bases, with 15 bases spanning the gap. Germline-derived CDR1 and CDR2 are MNHNS and SASEGT. CDR3 loop: CASRRDGAYYEQYF. The CDR3 nucleotides are TGTGCCAGCAGAAGGGACGGCGCATACTACGAGCAGTACTTC.

The chain has TRBV15 and TRBJ1-4; D uncertain. V lost 8 bases and J 6 bases, leaving 13 bases between the germline ends. CDR3 length: 13 amino acids. Germline loops: CDR1 LNHNV, CDR2 YYDKDF (reference sequence). CDR3 in amino acids: CATARGSDEKLFF. CDR3 in DNA: TGTGCCACCGCGCGTGGGTCCGATGAAAAACTGTTTTTT. The variable domain in full, completed from reference TRBV15 and TRBJ1-4, reads DAMVIQNPRYQVTQFGKPVTLSCSQTLNHNVMYWYQQKSSQAPKLLFHYYDKDFNNEADTPDNFQSRRPNTSFCFLDIRSPGLGDTAMYLCATARGSDEKLFFGSGTQLSVL.

The V gene is TRBV29-1, the J gene TRBJ2-3; no definite D call. The germline V and J ends were trimmed by 7 bases and 2 bases, with 13 bases remaining between them. The CDR3 totals 13 residues. The germline gives CDR1 SQVTM, CDR2 ANQGSEA. The CDR3 region has the DNA TGCAGCGACCACCGTACATACACAGATACGCAGTATTTT. This codes for CSDHRTYTDTQYF.

This clonotype was observed many times. CDR3 amino acids: CASSLKPGLAGGPKNIQYF. The DNA of the CDR3 is TGTGCCAGCAGCCTTAAACCCGGACTGGCGGGAGGCCCAAAAAACATTCAGTACTTC. The rearrangement uses TRBV12-3 or TRBV12-4 and TRBJ2-4; TRBD2 matches 8 bases. This CDR3 has 19 residues. Trimming cost V 6 bases and J 4 bases; bases outside gene matches: 20.

This clonotype has more than one count but fewer than ten. A much more abundant neighbour one base away suggests this may be a read error. This chain uses TRBV7-9 with TRBJ2-7; tentative D call: TRBD1 (6 bases). This CDR3 region has 13 residues. Per the germline V gene, CDR1 is SEHNR and CDR2 is FQNEAQ (reference sequence). Trimming cost V 6 bases and J 3 bases, with 12 bases left between them. The CDR3 nucleotides are TGTGCCAGCAGGCGACAGGAGGACTACGAGCAGTACTTC. Its protein is CASRRQEDYEQYF.

This sequence joins TRBV3-1 and TRBJ2-1, with TRBD1 identical over 10 bases. This CDR3 is built from 19 residues. The V segment lost 3 bases and the J segment 0 bases; nucleotides outside the gene matches: 11. CDR1 is LGHDT, CDR2 YNNKEL, per germline (reference sequence). CDR3 sequence reads: CASSHTDRGRLGSYNEQFF. The CDR3 region has the DNA TGTGCCAGCAGCCACACTGACAGGGGGCGGTTAGGCTCCTACAATGAGCAGTTCTTC.

This clonotype has at least ten counts. The chain recombines TRBV10-1 with TRBJ1-2, with unresolved D. The germline V gene has CDR1 WNHNN and CDR2 SYGVQD (reference sequence). This CDR3 region has 13 residues. V lost 7 bases, J lost 8 bases, and 17 bases lay in between. The CDR3 reads CASIQARVWGYTF. CDR3 DNA: TGCGCCAGCATCCAGGCCCGGGTTTGGGGCTACACCTTC.

The table lists this clonotype with many counts. The chain couples TRBV18 to TRBJ2-3, with D perhaps matching TRBD1 or TRBD2 (5 bases each). Trimming removed 3 bases at V and 3 bases at J, with 19 bases between. The CDR3 covers 17 residues. The germline V gene has CDR1 KGHSH and CDR2 LQKENI. CDR3: CASSPPAGTERTDTQYF. The CDR3 DNA reads as TGTGCCAGCTCACCTCCCGCCGGGACCGAGAGGACAGATACGCAGTATTTT.

The gene calls are TRBV5-1 and TRBJ1-6, with D perhaps matching TRBD1 (5 bases). Germline V gene lookup returns CDR1 SGHRS and CDR2 YFSETQ. CDR3 length: 16 amino acids. Deletions cut 4 bases from V and 7 bases from J, with 18 bases between. The CDR3 reads CASSMGLNGLNSPLHF. CDR3 DNA: TGCGCCAGCAGCATGGGACTAAATGGCCTAAATTCACCCCTCCACTTT. Full variable domain (rest looked up from reference TRBV5-1 and TRBJ1-6): KAGVTQTPRYLIKTRGQQVTLSCSPISGHRSVSWYQQTPGQGLQFLFEYFSETQRNKGNFPGRFSGRQFSNSRSEMNVSTLELGDSALYLCASSMGLNGLNSPLHFGNGTRLTVT.

This clonotype was seen only once. V usage is TRBV7-2 and J usage is TRBJ2-1; the D gene is possibly TRBD1 (6 bases). Germline-derived CDR1 and CDR2 are SGHTA and FQGNSA. V lost 6 bases, J lost 10 bases, and 25 bases lay in between. This CDR3 has 16 residues. The DNA for the CDR3 is TGTGCCAGCAGGACAGGAGGACGGAAGGCTTCGGAGGAGCAGTTCTTC. It codes for CASRTGGRKASEEQFF.

Of note for this clonotype: A far larger clone is just one base off, so this is likely a read error. Here the CDR3 omits its conserved ending phenylalanine or tryptophan, so a read error is the likely source. V usage is TRBV7-8 and J usage is TRBJ1-5; TRBD1 matches 9 bases. The germline gives CDR1 SGHVS, CDR2 FQNEAQ. This CDR3 region has 14 residues. Trimming took 6 bases from V and 6 from J; bases not matched to a gene: 6. CDR3 DNA: TGTGCCAGCAGTCGGACAGGGGCGGGTCAGCCCCAGCATCTT. Its protein product is CASSRTGAGQPQHL.

Concerning this clonotype: This sequence is one base from a far larger clone and is likely a read error. This chain links TRBV11-2 with TRBJ1-1; D gene uncertain. The V gene lost 8 bases and the J gene lost 1 base, with 8 bases spanning the gap. Germline loops: CDR1 SGHAT, CDR2 FQNNGV. This CDR3 has 12 amino acids. The DNA for the CDR3 is TGTGCCAGCTACCCACAGAACACTGAAGCTTTCTTT. Residues: CASYPQNTEAFF.

This clonotype showed up many times. This chain links TRBV5-1 with TRBJ2-3; 10 positions match TRBD2. The CDR3 is 18 residues long. V lost 0 bases to trimming and J lost 1 base; unmatched junction nucleotides: 8. CDR1 is SGHRS, CDR2 YFSETQ, per germline. The CDR3 region is CASSLGPSGSRGTDTQYF. In DNA form, the CDR3 reads TGCGCCAGCAGCTTGGGTCCTAGCGGGAGCCGTGGCACAGATACGCAGTATTTT.